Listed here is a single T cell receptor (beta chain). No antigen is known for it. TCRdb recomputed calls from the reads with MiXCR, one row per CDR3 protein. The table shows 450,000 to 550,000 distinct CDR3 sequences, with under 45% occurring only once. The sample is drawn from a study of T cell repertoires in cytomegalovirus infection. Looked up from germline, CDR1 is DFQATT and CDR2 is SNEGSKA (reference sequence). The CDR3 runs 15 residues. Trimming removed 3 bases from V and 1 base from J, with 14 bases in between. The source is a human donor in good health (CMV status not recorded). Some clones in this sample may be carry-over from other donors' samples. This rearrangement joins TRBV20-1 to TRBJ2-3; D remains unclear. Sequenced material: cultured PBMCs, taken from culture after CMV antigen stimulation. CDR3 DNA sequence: TGCAGTGCTAGTCATCCGAGCAGCCGCACAGATACGCAGTATTTT. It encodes CSASHPSSRTDTQYF.